This is a list of T cell receptor beta chains from one sample in a study of cytomegalovirus exposure and HLA in healthy donors. Clones were read by immunoSEQ multiplex PCR, and TCRdb kept only the in-frame ones, dropping some. The sample lists some 220,000 clones, about 85% occurring once. Sequencing used PBMCs. Every receptor here comes from a girl aged 2 to 10 in good health and CMV-seronegative. Both conserved end residues are part of each CDR3. The D gene is left open where the match is weak. Part of the rows lack a size; the others show once, few, many or a class for expanded clones.

j_call clone_size d_call v_call cdr3_aa cdr3_nt
TRBJ1-3 NA NA TRBV7-9 CASSLAGMSGNTIYF TGTGCCAGCAGCTTGGCAGGGATGTCTGGAAACACCATATATTTT
TRBJ1-2 NA TRBD1 TRBV7-2 CASSSGQSLGGYTF TGTGCCAGCAGCTCGGGACAGTCTCTAGGTGGCTACACCTTC
TRBJ1-6 NA TRBD1 TRBV19 CASQGATGKGSPLHF TGTGCCAGCCAGGGCGCGACAGGGAAGGGTTCACCCCTCCACTTT
TRBJ2-1 NA NA TRBV18 CASSKDSNYNEQFF TGTGCCAGCTCAAAGGACAGCAACTACAATGAGCAGTTCTTC
TRBJ2-7 NA NA TRBV29-1 CSVEQGKSPYEQYF TGCAGCGTTGAACAGGGGAAATCTCCCTACGAGCAGTACTTC
TRBJ2-1 NA TRBD2 TRBV5-1 CASSLAVAGGPSEQFF TGCGCCAGCAGCTTGGCCGTCGCGGGAGGGCCGAGTGAGCAGTTCTTC
TRBJ1-5 NA NA TRBV7-8 CASSSSGGVNQPQHF TGTGCCAGCAGCTCCTCGGGGGGGGTAAATCAGCCCCAGCATTTT
TRBJ2-7 NA NA TRBV2 CASERAHEQYF TGTGCCAGCGAGCGAGCGCACGAGCAGTACTTC
TRBJ2-1 NA NA TRBV19 CASRDAGYNEQFF TGTGCCAGTCGCGACGCGGGTTACAATGAGCAGTTCTTC
TRBJ2-7 NA TRBD1 TRBV11-2 CASSLFLGTGGFEQYF TGTGCCAGCAGCTTGTTTCTCGGGACAGGGGGGTTCGAGCAGTACTTC
TRBJ2-7 few NA TRBV7-2 CASSLPGGGPAYEQYF TGTGCCAGCAGCTTACCCGGCGGAGGCCCAGCCTACGAGCAGTACTTC
TRBJ2-7 NA TRBD2 TRBV11-2 CASSHRTSGIYEQYF TGTGCCAGCAGTCATAGGACTAGCGGTATCTACGAGCAGTACTTC
TRBJ1-3 NA NA TRBV11-2 CASSPPGGALSGNTIYF TGTGCCAGCAGCCCCCCGGGTGGGGCTCTCTCTGGAAACACCATATATTTT
TRBJ1-1 few NA TRBV2 CASHALNTEAFF TGTGCCAGTCACGCGCTGAACACTGAAGCTTTCTTT
TRBJ1-2 NA TRBD1 TRBV4-1 CASSQVRWQGVVGYTF TGCGCCAGCAGCCAAGTGCGTTGGCAGGGGGTCGTCGGCTACACCTTC
TRBJ2-3 NA NA TRBV2 CASSELWAGTSTDTQYF TGTGCCAGCAGTGAACTTTGGGCGGGGACTAGCACAGATACGCAGTATTTT
TRBJ1-6 NA TRBD1 TRBV14 CASRSGTGGSPLHF TGTGCCAGCAGGTCAGGGACAGGGGGCTCACCCCTCCACTTT
TRBJ2-7 NA NA TRBV6-1 CASRGHRVGIYEQYF TGTGCCAGCAGAGGTCACAGGGTCGGGATTTACGAGCAGTACTTC
TRBJ2-3 NA TRBD1 TRBV2 CASRQGEDTQYF TGTGCCAGCAGACAGGGGGAAGATACGCAGTATTTT